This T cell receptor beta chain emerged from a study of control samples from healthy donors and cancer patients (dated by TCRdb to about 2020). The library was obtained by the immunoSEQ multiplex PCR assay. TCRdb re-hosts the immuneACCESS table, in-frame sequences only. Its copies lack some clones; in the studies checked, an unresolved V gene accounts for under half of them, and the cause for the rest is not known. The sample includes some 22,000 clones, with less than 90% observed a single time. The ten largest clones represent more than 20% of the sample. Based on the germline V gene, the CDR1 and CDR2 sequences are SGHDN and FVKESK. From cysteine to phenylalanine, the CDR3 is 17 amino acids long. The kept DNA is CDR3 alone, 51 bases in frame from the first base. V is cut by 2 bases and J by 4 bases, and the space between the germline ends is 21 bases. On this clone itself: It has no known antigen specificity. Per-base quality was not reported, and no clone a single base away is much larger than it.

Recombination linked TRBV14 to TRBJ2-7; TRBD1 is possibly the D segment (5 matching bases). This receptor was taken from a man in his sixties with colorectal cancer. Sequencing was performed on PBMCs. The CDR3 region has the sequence CASSQTEVWGGDYEQYF. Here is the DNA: TGTGCCAGCAGCCAAACAGAAGTGTGGGGCGGAGATTACGAGCAGTACTTC.